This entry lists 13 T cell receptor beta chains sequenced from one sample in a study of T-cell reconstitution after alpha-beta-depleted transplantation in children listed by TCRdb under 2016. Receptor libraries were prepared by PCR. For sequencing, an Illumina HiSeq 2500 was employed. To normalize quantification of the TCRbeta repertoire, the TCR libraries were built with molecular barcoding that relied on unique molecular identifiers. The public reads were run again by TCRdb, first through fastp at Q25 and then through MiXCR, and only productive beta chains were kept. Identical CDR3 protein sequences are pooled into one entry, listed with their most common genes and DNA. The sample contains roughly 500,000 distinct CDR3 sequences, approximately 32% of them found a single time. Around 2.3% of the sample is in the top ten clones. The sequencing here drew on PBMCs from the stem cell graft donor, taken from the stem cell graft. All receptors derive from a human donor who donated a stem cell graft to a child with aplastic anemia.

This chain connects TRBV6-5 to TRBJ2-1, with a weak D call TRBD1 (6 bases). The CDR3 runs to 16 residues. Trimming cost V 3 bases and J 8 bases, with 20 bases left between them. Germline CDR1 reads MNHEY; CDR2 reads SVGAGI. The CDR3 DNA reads TGTGCCAGCAGTTATCGCAACCCCGGACAGTTGGATGAGCAGTTCTTC. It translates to CASSYRNPGQLDEQFF.

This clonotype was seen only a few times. The CDR3 protein is CASSARLAGQVYNEQFF. CDR3 DNA sequence: TGTGCCAGCAGCGCGAGACTAGCGGGGCAGGTCTACAATGAGCAGTTCTTC. The chain carries TRBV11-2 and TRBJ2-1; TRBD2 matches at 11 bases. This CDR3 region has 17 residues. In germline, CDR1 is SGHAT, CDR2 FQNNGV. Trimming removed 5 bases from V and 3 bases from J; junction bases left unmatched: 9.

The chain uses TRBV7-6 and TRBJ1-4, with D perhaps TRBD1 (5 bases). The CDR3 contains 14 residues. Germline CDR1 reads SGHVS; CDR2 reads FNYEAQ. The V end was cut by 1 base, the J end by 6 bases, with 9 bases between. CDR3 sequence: CASSLGRVDEKLFF. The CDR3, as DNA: TGTGCCAGCAGCTTAGGCAGGGTTGATGAAAAACTGTTTTTT.

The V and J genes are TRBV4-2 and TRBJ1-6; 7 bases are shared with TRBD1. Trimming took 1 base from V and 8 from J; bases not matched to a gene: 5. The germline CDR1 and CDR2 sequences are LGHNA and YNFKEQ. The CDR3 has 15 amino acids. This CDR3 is CASSQGGGGHSPLHF. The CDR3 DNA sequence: TGTGCCAGCAGCCAAGGTGGAGGGGGCCATTCACCCCTCCACTTT.

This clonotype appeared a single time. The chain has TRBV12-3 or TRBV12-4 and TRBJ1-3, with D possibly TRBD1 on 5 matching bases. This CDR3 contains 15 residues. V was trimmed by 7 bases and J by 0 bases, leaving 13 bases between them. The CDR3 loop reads CASTLGGSSGNTIYF. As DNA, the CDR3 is TGTGCCAGCACCTTGGGGGGATCCTCTGGAAACACCATATATTTT.

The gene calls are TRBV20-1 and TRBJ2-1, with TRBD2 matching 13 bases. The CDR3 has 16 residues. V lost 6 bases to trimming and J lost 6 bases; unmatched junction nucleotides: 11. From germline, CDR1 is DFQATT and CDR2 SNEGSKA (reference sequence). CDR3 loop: CSAEMTSGRTINEQFF. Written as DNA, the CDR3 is TGCAGTGCGGAGATGACTAGCGGGAGGACCATCAATGAGCAGTTCTTC.

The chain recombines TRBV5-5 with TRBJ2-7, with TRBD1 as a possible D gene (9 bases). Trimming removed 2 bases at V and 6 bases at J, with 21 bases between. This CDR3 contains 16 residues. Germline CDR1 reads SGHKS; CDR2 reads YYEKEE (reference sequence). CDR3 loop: CASSFRTGELAAEQYV. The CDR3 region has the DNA TGTGCCAGCAGCTTCCGGACAGGGGAACTAGCGGCCGAGCAGTACGTC.

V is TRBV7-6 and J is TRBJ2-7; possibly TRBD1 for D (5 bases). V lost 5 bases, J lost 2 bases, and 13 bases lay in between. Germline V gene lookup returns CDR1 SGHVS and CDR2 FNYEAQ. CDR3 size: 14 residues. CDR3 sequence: CASSHDSFPYEQYF. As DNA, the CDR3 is TGTGCCAGCAGCCACGACAGTTTTCCCTACGAGCAGTACTTC.

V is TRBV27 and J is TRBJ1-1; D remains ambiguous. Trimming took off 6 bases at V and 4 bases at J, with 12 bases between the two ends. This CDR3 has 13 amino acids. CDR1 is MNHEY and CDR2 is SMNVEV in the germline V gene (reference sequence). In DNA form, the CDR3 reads TGTGCCAGCAGCCCAGGCATAGGCACTGAAGCTTTCTTT. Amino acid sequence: CASSPGIGTEAFF.

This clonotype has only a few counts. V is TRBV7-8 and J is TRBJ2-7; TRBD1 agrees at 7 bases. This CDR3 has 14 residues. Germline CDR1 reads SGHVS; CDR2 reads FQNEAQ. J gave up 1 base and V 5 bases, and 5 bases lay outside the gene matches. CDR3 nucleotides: TGTGCCAGCAGCCTCGGACAGGCTTCCTACGAGCAGTACGTC. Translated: CASSLGQASYEQYV.

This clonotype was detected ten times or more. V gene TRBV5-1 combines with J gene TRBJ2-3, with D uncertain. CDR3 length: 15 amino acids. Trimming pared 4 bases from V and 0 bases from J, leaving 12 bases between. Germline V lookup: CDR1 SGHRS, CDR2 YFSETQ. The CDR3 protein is CASSNDGVSTDTQYF. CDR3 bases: TGCGCCAGCAGCAACGACGGAGTTAGCACAGATACGCAGTATTTT.

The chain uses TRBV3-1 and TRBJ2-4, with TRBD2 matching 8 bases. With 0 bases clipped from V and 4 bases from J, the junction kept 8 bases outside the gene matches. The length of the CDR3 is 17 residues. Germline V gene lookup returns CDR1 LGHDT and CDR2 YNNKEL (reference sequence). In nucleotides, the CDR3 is TGTGCCAGCAGCCAAGAAGCGGGAGTGGGGGCGAAAAACATTCAGTACTTC. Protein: CASSQEAGVGAKNIQYF.

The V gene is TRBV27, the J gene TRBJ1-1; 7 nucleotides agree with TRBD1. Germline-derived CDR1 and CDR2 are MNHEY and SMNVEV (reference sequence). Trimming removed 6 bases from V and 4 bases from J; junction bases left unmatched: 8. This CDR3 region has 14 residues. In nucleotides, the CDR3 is TGTGCCAGCAGGCAACAGGGGCTGGGCACTGAAGCTTTCTTT. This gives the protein CASRQQGLGTEAFF.